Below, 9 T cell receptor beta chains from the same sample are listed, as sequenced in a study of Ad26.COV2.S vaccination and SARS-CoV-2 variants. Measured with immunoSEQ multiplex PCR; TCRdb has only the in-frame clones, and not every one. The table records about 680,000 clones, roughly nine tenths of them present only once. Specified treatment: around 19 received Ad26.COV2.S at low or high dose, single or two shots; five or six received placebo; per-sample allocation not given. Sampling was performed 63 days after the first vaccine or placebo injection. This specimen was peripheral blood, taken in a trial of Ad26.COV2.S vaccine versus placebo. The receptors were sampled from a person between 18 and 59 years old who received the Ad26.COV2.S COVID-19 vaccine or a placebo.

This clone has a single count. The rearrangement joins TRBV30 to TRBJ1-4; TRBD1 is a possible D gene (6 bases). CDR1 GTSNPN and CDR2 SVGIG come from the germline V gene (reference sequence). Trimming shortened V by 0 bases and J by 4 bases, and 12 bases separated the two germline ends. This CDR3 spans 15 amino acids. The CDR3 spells CAWSVYRALNEKLFF. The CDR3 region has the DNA TGTGCCTGGAGTGTGTACAGGGCCCTTAATGAAAAACTGTTTTTT.

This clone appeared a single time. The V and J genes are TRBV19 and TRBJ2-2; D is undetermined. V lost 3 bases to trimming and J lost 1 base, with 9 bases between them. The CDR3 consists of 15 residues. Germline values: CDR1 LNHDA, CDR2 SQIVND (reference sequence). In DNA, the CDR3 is TGTGCCAGTAGTATCTTGGACGGGAACACCGGGGAGCTGTTTTTT. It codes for CASSILDGNTGELFF. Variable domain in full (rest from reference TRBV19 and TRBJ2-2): DGGITQSPKYLFRKEGQNVTLSCEQNLNHDAMYWYRQDPGQGLRLIYYSQIVNDFQKGDIAEGYSVSREKKESFPLTVTSAQKNPTAFYLCASSILDGNTGELFFGEGSRLTVL.

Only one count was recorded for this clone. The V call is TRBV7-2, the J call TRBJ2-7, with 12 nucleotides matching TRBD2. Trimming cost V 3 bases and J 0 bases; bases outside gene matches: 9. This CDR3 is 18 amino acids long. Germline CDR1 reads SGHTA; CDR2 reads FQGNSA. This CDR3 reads CASSFVSSGGGSSYEQYF. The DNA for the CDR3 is TGTGCCAGCAGCTTCGTCTCTAGCGGGGGGGGTAGCTCCTACGAGCAGTACTTC.

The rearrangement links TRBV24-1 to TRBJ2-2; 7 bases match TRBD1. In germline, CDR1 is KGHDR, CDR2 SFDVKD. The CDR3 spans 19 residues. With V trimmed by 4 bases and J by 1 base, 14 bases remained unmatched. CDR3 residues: CATSDQRQGGFLNTGELFF. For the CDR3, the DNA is TGTGCCACCAGTGACCAAAGACAGGGTGGGTTTCTGAACACCGGGGAGCTGTTTTTT.

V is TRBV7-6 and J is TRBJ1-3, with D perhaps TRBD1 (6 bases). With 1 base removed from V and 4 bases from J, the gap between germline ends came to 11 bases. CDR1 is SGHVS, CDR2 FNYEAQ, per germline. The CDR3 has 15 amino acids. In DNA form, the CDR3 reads TGTGCCAGCAGCTTAGAACAGGGTTGGGGAAACACCATATATTTT. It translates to CASSLEQGWGNTIYF.

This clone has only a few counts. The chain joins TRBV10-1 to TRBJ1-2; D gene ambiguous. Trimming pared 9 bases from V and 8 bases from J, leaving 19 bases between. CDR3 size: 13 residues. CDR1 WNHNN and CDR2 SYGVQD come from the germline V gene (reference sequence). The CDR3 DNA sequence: TGCGCCAGTAGCGCGCGGGATGGCGGCGGCTACACCTTC. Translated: CASSARDGGGYTF.

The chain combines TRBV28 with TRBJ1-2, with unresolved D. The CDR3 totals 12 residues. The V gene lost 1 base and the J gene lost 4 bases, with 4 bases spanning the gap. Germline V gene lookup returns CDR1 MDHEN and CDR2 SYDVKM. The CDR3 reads CASSLSRYGYTF. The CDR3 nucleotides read TGTGCCAGCAGTTTATCCCGCTATGGCTACACCTTC.

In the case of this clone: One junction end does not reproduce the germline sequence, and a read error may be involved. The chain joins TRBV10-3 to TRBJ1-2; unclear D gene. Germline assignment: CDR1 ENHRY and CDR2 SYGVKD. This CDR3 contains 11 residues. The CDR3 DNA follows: TGTGCCATCGGGTCAGACTACGGCTACACCTTC. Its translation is CAIGSDYGYTF.

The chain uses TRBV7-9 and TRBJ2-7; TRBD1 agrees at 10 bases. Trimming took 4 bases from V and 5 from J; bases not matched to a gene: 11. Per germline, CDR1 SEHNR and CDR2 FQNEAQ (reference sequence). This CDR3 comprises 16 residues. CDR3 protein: CASSSRGTGEPHEQYF. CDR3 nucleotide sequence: TGTGCCAGCAGCTCCAGAGGGACAGGGGAACCCCACGAGCAGTACTTC.